This T cell receptor beta chain was captured in a study of T cell responses to AZD1222 COVID-19 vaccine (dated by TCRdb to about 2021). At the level of the whole study: AZD1222 recipients whose second dose came at about 4 weeks and those whose second dose came at about 12 weeks were combined into one group, since spike-specific TCR depth and breadth did not differ between the two schedules. TCR sequencing covered fewer than 250 trial participants: 200 to 220 given two doses of AZD1222 and 26 given two doses of MenACWY control vaccine. Trial participants were enrolled by age into 18-55, 56-69 and 70-plus year subgroups, with around 150, 28 and 57 TCR-sequenced participants respectively. Overall study results and their limits: Because no day 14 peak-response samples were available, the repertoires could be characterized only after the peak T cell response. Vaccine-associated CD4 TCRs spanned the whole spike protein, with dominant responses in regions 160-218 and 743-854. Most participants were white British and females outnumbered males, and the authors suggested that clonal diversity may have been underestimated. Conclusions about previously exposed vaccinees were limited because only six AZD1222 recipients were SARS-CoV-2 seropositive at baseline. Epitopes outside the regions mutated in the B.1.351 and B.1.1.7 variants were reportedly recognized by nearly half of the unique spike-specific TCRs. The 56-69-year group was small, and its depth increase did not reach significance, likely because of low power. A significant rise in spike-specific TCR breadth and depth was observed after two AZD1222 doses relative to day 0 and relative to MenACWY recipients.

Regarding this clone: Its binding antigen is unknown. Base qualities are not recorded, but no much larger clone differs from it by a single base.

Interpreted using the paper, the time point label stands for: baseline before first vaccination. Vaccinee samples were obtained from the UK trials COV001 and COV002, which included a single-blind randomized controlled phase 2/3 trial of AZD1222 (ChAdOx1 nCoV-19) in healthy adults. For TCRbeta chain sequencing, PBMC samples were collected from trial participants at day 0 and at day 28 after the second dose. The CDR3 regions of human TCRbeta chains were analyzed by immunosequencing. In the original analysis: Repertoire TCRs were checked for matches against a reference library of SARS-CoV-2-specific TCRs that had been generated using the MIRA antigen-specificity platform. Breadth meant the fraction of unique TCRs that were SARS-CoV-2-associated, whereas depth meant the fraction of total T cells that were SARS-CoV-2-associated. Using the MIRA data, each spike-specific TCR was mapped to the spike region that the TCR reacts to and placed in a CD4 or CD8 class. Log10-transformed breadth and depth values were compared by one-way ANOVA with Sidak's multiple comparisons tests. Sourced from immuneACCESS, this table was stored by TCRdb with only in-frame sequences that have V and J called. A share of the clones is absent; for the studies checked, an unresolved V gene accounts for under half, and the remainder has no known explanation. From that table come the V and J calls and clone size; the DNA was used to work out D and trimming. The sample table shows around 180,000 clones, and about 94% are seen once. Together, the top ten hold roughly a tenth of the sample.

Including cysteine and phenylalanine, the CDR3 has 17 amino acids. Just the 51-base CDR3 DNA is kept, in frame starting at base 1. The germline V gene (reference sequence) gives CDR1 as LNHNV and CDR2 as YYDKDF. Ends trimmed: V by 3 bases, J by 0 bases; bases unmatched to a gene: 6. This TCR was sampled from an adult in good health. Recombination linked TRBV15 to TRBJ1-2; 11 middle bases align to TRBD1. Material: peripheral blood, obtained on day 0 of AZD1222 vaccination. The DNA sequence is as follows: TGTGCCACCAGCAGGGCCGGACAGGGGGCCTCTAACTATGGCTACACCTTC. Translated, it gives CATSRAGQGASNYGYTF.